The T cell receptor beta chain under discussion was sequenced for a study of cytomegalovirus exposure and HLA in healthy donors. Regarding the study as a whole: Common viral pathogens (according to a later analysis) appeared linked to several of the most significant clusters. Among TCR beta chains, those listed as cytomegalovirus-associated numbered around 180. The authors assumed roughly uniform sequencing depth across donors for presence/absence analyses.

Per germline, CDR1 GTSNPN and CDR2 SVGIG (reference sequence). CDR3 size: 13 residues. The V gene lost 5 bases and the J gene lost 6 bases, with 17 bases spanning the gap. A note on this clone: Its antigen is currently unknown.

Primers for the PCR totalled 60 Vbeta and 13 Jbeta. In the source study's methods: The authors later counted around 80 million unique TCR beta chains, some 11 million of them shared. Sequencing used immunoSEQ multiplex PCR; TCRdb keeps in-frame clones, though not all of them. V, J and clone size reflect that table, while D and trimming were determined from the DNA. Of 210,000 or so clones in the sample, 75% to 80% were seen once. Source material: PBMCs. This receptor was identified in a young woman in good health and CMV-seropositive. The V gene is TRBV30, the J gene TRBJ2-7; weak D call: TRBD1 (6 bases). This CDR3 reads CAWDRSQPGEQYF. The CDR3 nucleotides read TGTGCCTGGGACAGGTCCCAACCCGGCGAGCAGTACTTC.